This passage covers 26 T cell receptor beta chains from one sample sequenced in a study of blood T cell repertoires in COVID-19. Using immunoSEQ multiplex PCR, the repertoire was profiled, and TCRdb retains in-frame clones only, with some absent. The repertoire holds 45,000 to 70,000 clones, with less than 85% as singletons. Sequencing was performed on peripheral blood. The receptors stem from a woman aged 50 to 65 with active or convalescent COVID-19.

This clone showed up just a few times. V gene TRBV7-2 combines with J gene TRBJ1-1; TRBD1 might be the D (5 bases). The germline V and J ends were trimmed by 4 bases and 11 bases, with 17 bases remaining between them. This CDR3 contains 13 residues. The germline V gene encodes CDR1 SGHTA and CDR2 FQGNSA. CDR3 bases: TGTGCCAGCAGCTCGCAGGGAAGTAGCGGGGCTTTCTTT. This codes for CASSSQGSSGAFF.

The chain combines TRBV5-4 with TRBJ2-1; TRBD2 agrees at 11 bases. Unmatched junction bases numbered 5, after V lost 2 bases and J lost 4 bases. Germline CDR1 is SGHNT and CDR2 is YYREEE (reference sequence). This CDR3 has 16 residues. The CDR3 DNA is TGTGCCAGCAGCTTTCTAGCGGGAGGACCGTACAATGAGCAGTTCTTC. It yields the protein CASSFLAGGPYNEQFF.

The chain employs TRBV10-1 and TRBJ2-2; 8 bases line up with TRBD2. J lost 1 base, V lost 0 bases, and 4 bases had no gene match. The CDR3 consists of 17 residues. The germline gives CDR1 WNHNN, CDR2 SYGVQD (reference sequence). The CDR3 loop is CASSESTTSENTGELFF. As DNA, the CDR3 is TGCGCCAGCAGTGAGTCGACGACTAGCGAGAACACCGGGGAGCTGTTTTTT.

The chain combines TRBV19 with TRBJ1-5, with D possibly TRBD1 on 6 matching bases. The V gene's germline CDR1 is LNHDA and CDR2 SQIVND (reference sequence). This CDR3 comprises 17 residues. V was trimmed by 5 bases and J by 0 bases, leaving 17 bases between them. CDR3 amino acids: CASSVNPDRLSNQPQHF. In DNA form, the CDR3 reads TGTGCCAGTAGTGTCAATCCCGACAGGCTTAGCAATCAGCCCCAGCATTTT.

This clone has just a few counts. The chain combines TRBV25-1 with TRBJ2-1, with D tentatively TRBD1 (5 bases). Germline lookup yields CDR1 MGHDK and CDR2 SYGVNS. V gave up 4 bases and J gave up 4 bases, with 14 bases separating them. The CDR3 is made up of 15 amino acids. The CDR3, as DNA: TGTGCCAGCAGTGCAATCTCTAGGGGATACAATGAGCAGTTCTTC. This gives the protein CASSAISRGYNEQFF.

V usage is TRBV19 and J usage is TRBJ2-7; TRBD1 might be the D (5 bases). This CDR3 has 15 amino acids. V was trimmed by 3 bases and J by 2 bases, leaving 14 bases between them. The V gene's germline CDR1 is LNHDA and CDR2 SQIVND (reference sequence). CDR3 nucleotides: TGTGCCAGTAGTATTCTCCAGGACACAACCTACGAGCAGTACTTC. Translated, it gives CASSILQDTTYEQYF. The full variable domain, rest sourced from reference TRBV19 and TRBJ2-7, is DGGITQSPKYLFRKEGQNVTLSCEQNLNHDAMYWYRQDPGQGLRLIYYSQIVNDFQKGDIAEGYSVSREKKESFPLTVTSAQKNPTAFYLCASSILQDTTYEQYFGPGTRLTVT.

The rearrangement joins TRBV7-8 to TRBJ1-6, with D possibly matching TRBD1 (5 bases). The V end was cut by 5 bases, the J end by 8 bases, with 13 bases between. Germline V gene lookup returns CDR1 SGHVS and CDR2 FQNEAQ. This CDR3 is 14 amino acids long. The CDR3 is CASSPRLGDSPLHF. Here the CDR3 DNA reads TGTGCCAGCAGCCCACGACTAGGGGATTCACCCCTCCACTTT.

This sequence joins TRBV30 and TRBJ1-5; 8 bases are shared with TRBD1. CDR1 and CDR2 from the germline V gene are GTSNPN and SVGIG (reference sequence). The trim removed 8 bases at V and 10 bases at J, leaving 19 bases unmatched. The length of the CDR3 is 15 residues. CDR3 residues: CAQGNQGATLTPQHF. The CDR3 DNA reads TGTGCCCAAGGCAACCAGGGGGCGACTTTGACCCCCCAGCATTTT.

The chain combines TRBV7-9 with TRBJ1-4; 7 nucleotides agree with TRBD1. V lost 1 base and J lost 4; bases outside the gene matches: 3. Germline V gene data show CDR1 as SEHNR and CDR2 as FQNEAQ (reference sequence). This CDR3 contains 15 residues. The CDR3 sequence is CASSLEGQLNEKLFF. The CDR3 region has the DNA TGTGCCAGCAGCTTAGAGGGACAGCTTAATGAAAAACTGTTTTTT.

This rearrangement joins TRBV11-2 to TRBJ2-1; D call uncertain. V was shortened by 1 base and J by 2 bases, with 9 bases between the two germline ends. Per germline, CDR1 SGHAT and CDR2 FQNNGV. This CDR3 comprises 15 residues. CDR3 in amino acids: CASSLAGSPYNEQFF. The CDR3 nucleotides are TGTGCCAGCAGCTTAGCGGGTAGCCCCTACAATGAGCAGTTCTTC. Drawing the rest from reference TRBV11-2 and TRBJ2-1, the complete variable domain is EAGVAQSPRYKIIEKRQSVAFWCNPISGHATLYWYQQILGQGPKLLIQFQNNGVVDDSQLPKDRFSAERLKGVDSTLKIQPAKLEDSAVYLCASSLAGSPYNEQFFGPGTRLTVL.

This clone has just one count. This chain connects TRBV5-1 to TRBJ1-1; D might be TRBD1 (5 bases). The length of the CDR3 is 13 residues. V lost 4 bases to trimming and J lost 3 bases, with 10 bases between them. Germline loops: CDR1 SGHRS, CDR2 YFSETQ. As DNA, the CDR3 is TGCGCCAGCAGCCCAGGACATCACACTGAAGCTTTCTTT. Its translation: CASSPGHHTEAFF.

The chain uses TRBV5-5 and TRBJ2-4, with D hard to call. CDR1 is SGHKS and CDR2 is YYEKEE in the germline V gene (reference sequence). Trimming took off 2 bases at V and 9 bases at J, with 9 bases between the two ends. The CDR3 totals 12 residues. For the CDR3, the DNA is TGTGCCAGCAGCTTCAGCGCCGGCATTCAGTACTTC. Its protein product is CASSFSAGIQYF.

The chain carries TRBV10-3 and TRBJ2-7; 9 bases are shared with TRBD1. Germline V CDR1 and CDR2: ENHRY, SYGVKD. V shed 5 bases and J 2 bases; nucleotides not matched to a gene: 7. CDR3 length equals 15 residues. In DNA, the CDR3 is TGTGCCATCAGTATGACAGGGGGAGGAACCTACGAGCAGTACTTC. Encoded protein: CAISMTGGGTYEQYF.

The chain employs TRBV18 and TRBJ1-4; weak D call: TRBD1 (6 bases). The germline V gene has CDR1 KGHSH and CDR2 LQKENI. Trimming pared 0 bases from V and 8 bases from J, leaving 16 bases between. The CDR3 loop spans 16 amino acids. CDR3 amino acids: CASSPPLQGLGEKLFF. The CDR3 region has the DNA TGTGCCAGCTCACCACCGTTACAGGGTCTGGGGGAAAAACTGTTTTTT.

The chain recombines TRBV30 with TRBJ1-1; 7 bases are shared with TRBD1. With 1 base clipped from V and 1 base from J, the junction kept 6 bases outside the gene matches. The germline gives CDR1 GTSNPN, CDR2 SVGIG (reference sequence). This CDR3 has 15 amino acids. Written as DNA, the CDR3 is TGTGCCTGGAGTGCCGGAGACAGGGCGAACACTGAAGCTTTCTTT. It is translated as CAWSAGDRANTEAFF. Full variable domain (outside the CDR3, taken from reference TRBV30 and TRBJ1-1): SQTIHQWPATLVQPVGSPLSLECTVEGTSNPNLYWYRQAAGRGLQLLFYSVGIGQISSEVPQNLSASRPQDRQFILSSKKLLLSDSGFYLCAWSAGDRANTEAFFGQGTRLTVV.

This clone appeared once. CDR3 in DNA: TGTGCCAGCAGTTCCTCTGACAGAAGTTACTACCAAGAGACCCAGTACTTC. Its translation: CASSSSDRSYYQETQYF. The chain links TRBV28 to TRBJ2-5; tentative D call: TRBD1 (5 bases). The ends were cut back, 4 bases at V and 0 bases at J, with 18 bases in the middle. This CDR3 is 17 amino acids long. The germline V gene encodes CDR1 MDHEN and CDR2 SYDVKM. The complete variable domain, with remaining parts taken from reference TRBV28 and TRBJ2-5, reads DVKVTQSSRYLVKRTGEKVFLECVQDMDHENMFWYRQDPGLGLRLIYFSYDVKMKEKGDIPEGYSVSREKKERFSLILESASTNQTSMYLCASSSSDRSYYQETQYFGPGTRLLVL.

The CDR3: CASSSLRLAGGETGELFF. CDR3 sequence (DNA): TGTGCCAGCAGTTCCCTACGACTAGCGGGAGGAGAAACCGGGGAGCTGTTTTTT. The rearrangement uses TRBV6-2 or TRBV6-3 and TRBJ2-2, with 13 bases lining up with TRBD2. Trimming took 4 bases from V and 5 from J; bases not matched to a gene: 10. The germline V gene has CDR1 MNHEY and CDR2 SVGEGT. The CDR3 totals 18 residues.

The chain recombines TRBV18 with TRBJ2-7; 10 nucleotides align to TRBD1. The CDR3 loop spans 15 amino acids. Germline CDR1 and CDR2: KGHSH and LQKENI. The junction had 3 bases not matched to a gene; V was cut back by 3 bases and J by 1 base. CDR3 loop: CASSPRGQGSYEQYF. The CDR3 DNA is TGTGCCAGCTCACCTCGGGGACAGGGGTCCTACGAGCAGTACTTC.

V and J are TRBV5-1 and TRBJ2-7, with D perhaps TRBD2 (6 bases). V was clipped by 2 bases and J by 6 bases, with 12 bases between them. Germline CDR1 SGHRS, CDR2 YFSETQ. The CDR3 spans 13 residues. CDR3 in amino acids: CASSFGGIGEQYF. The CDR3 region has the DNA TGCGCCAGCAGCTTTGGGGGGATTGGCGAGCAGTACTTC.

This clone appeared once. The rearrangement joins TRBV28 to TRBJ1-1, with D unclear. V lost 4 bases and J 3 bases, leaving 6 bases between the germline ends. Germline V gene lookup returns CDR1 MDHEN and CDR2 SYDVKM. CDR3 length equals 12 residues. CDR3 coding DNA: TGTGCCAGCAGTTGGGAGGACACTGAAGCTTTCTTT. It encodes CASSWEDTEAFF.

This clone has just a few counts. The rearrangement links TRBV6-4 to TRBJ2-2, with TRBD2 identical over 8 bases. The V segment lost 5 bases and the J segment 6 bases; nucleotides outside the gene matches: 11. CDR1 is MRHNA, CDR2 SNTAGT, per germline. This CDR3 spans 16 amino acids. This CDR3 reads CASSPIVAGGPGELFF. The CDR3 nucleotides read TGTGCCAGCAGTCCTATCGTGGCGGGAGGTCCCGGGGAGCTGTTTTTT.

The chain joins TRBV20-1 to TRBJ2-3; 9 bases line up with TRBD2. The germline gives CDR1 DFQATT, CDR2 SNEGSKA (reference sequence). This CDR3 has 14 amino acids. The V segment lost 3 bases and the J segment 2 bases; nucleotides outside the gene matches: 3. The CDR3, as DNA: TGCAGTGCTAGTCCTAGCGGGAACACAGATACGCAGTATTTT. This gives the protein CSASPSGNTDTQYF.

This sequence joins TRBV27 and TRBJ2-5; 7 bases align to TRBD2. The germline CDR1 and CDR2 sequences are MNHEY and SMNVEV (reference sequence). V gave up 6 bases and J gave up 5 bases; unmatched junction bases: 6. The CDR3 runs to 13 residues. The CDR3 sequence is CASRAGRTETQYF. DNA of the CDR3: TGTGCCAGCAGAGCGGGGCGGACGGAGACCCAGTACTTC.

The rearrangement joins TRBV19 to TRBJ1-5; D perhaps matches TRBD1 (6 bases). The germline CDR1 and CDR2 sequences are LNHDA and SQIVND (reference sequence). The CDR3 is 15 residues long. Deletions cut 7 bases from V and 0 bases from J, with 13 bases between. CDR3 sequence reads: CASTPQGHSNQPQHF. CDR3 nucleotide sequence: TGTGCCAGTACTCCTCAGGGACATAGCAATCAGCCCCAGCATTTT.

V is TRBV29-1 and J is TRBJ2-3; no reliable D call. Germline-derived CDR1 and CDR2 are SQVTM and ANQGSEA. This CDR3 has 13 amino acids. Trimming stripped 4 bases from V and 4 bases from J, with 12 bases between. The CDR3 DNA sequence: TGCAGCGTTGGGGCCGCCACCTCAGATACGCAGTATTTT. This sequence encodes CSVGAATSDTQYF.

The chain uses TRBV3-1 (or the pseudogene TRBV3-2) and TRBJ1-3; no clear D. Germline V gene sequence: CDR1 LGHDT, CDR2 YNNKEL (reference sequence). The CDR3 totals 16 residues. Deletions cut 1 base from V and 0 bases from J, with 10 bases between. The CDR3 sequence: CASSQARHVSGNTIYF. Written as DNA, the CDR3 is TGTGCCAGCAGCCAAGCCCGACATGTCTCTGGAAACACCATATATTTT.